This TCR beta chain was retrieved from a study of blood T cell repertoires in COVID-19. In the study overall: Donors in the United States, Italy and Spain gave samples during acute or convalescent COVID-19. Nucleic acid was either cDNA or gDNA, and it came from T cells, B-cell-depleted T cells, or PBMCs.

The CDR3 consists of 14 residues. Losses at the gene ends were 6 bases for V and 5 bases for J; bases not matched to a gene: 9. Germline V lookup: CDR1 ENHRY, CDR2 SYGVKD. Per the authors' pipeline: Amplification from reference gene primers served as the basis for estimated nucleated cell counts. Method: immunoSEQ multiplex PCR; TCRdb's copy keeps in-frame clones and lacks some. Clonal size and the V and J genes are those of that table, whereas D and trimming came from the DNA. The data show hundreds of thousands of clones, approximately 88% seen once. The sample consisted of peripheral blood. The J gene is TRBJ2-5, the V gene TRBV10-3, with 7 nucleotides matching TRBD2. The TCR sequence derives from a man aged 60-69 years who had recovered from COVID-19. The CDR3, as DNA: TGTGCCATCAGGCCTCAGGCGGGGGTGGAGACCCAGTACTTC. Its protein product is CAIRPQAGVETQYF.